Below are 19 T cell receptor beta chains sequenced from a single sample in a study of PD-1 blockade in classical Hodgkin lymphoma. All patients experienced relapse after autologous stem cell transplantation, and brentuximab vedotin exposure was variable. From thawed PBMCs, CD4+ T cells were purified using magnetic negative selection. The data were produced by immunoSEQ multiplex PCR, yet TCRdb's version contains in-frame clones alone and is incomplete. The sample shows approximately 25,000 clones, roughly 80% of them seen only once. Sequencing used CD4+ T cells from blood, obtained at baseline. These receptor sequences come from a human donor with classical Hodgkin lymphoma.

The genes are TRBV5-5 and TRBJ1-5; D is uncertain. The CDR3 sequence is 16 residues long. Germline V gene lookup returns CDR1 SGHKS and CDR2 YYEKEE (reference sequence). The V end lost 1 base, the J end lost 0 bases, and 11 bases lay between the germline ends. The DNA of the CDR3 is TGTGCCAGCAGCTTGAACTTAGATTATAGCAATCAGCCCCAGCATTTT. Its translation: CASSLNLDYSNQPQHF.

The chain links TRBV7-2 to TRBJ2-1; D unresolved. The CDR3 is made up of 15 amino acids. V was shortened by 1 base and J by 3 bases, with 10 bases between the two germline ends. Germline V CDR1 and CDR2: SGHTA, FQGNSA. As DNA, the CDR3 is TGTGCCAGCAGCTTAGACAGTACCCGCTACAATGAGCAGTTCTTC. Protein product: CASSLDSTRYNEQFF.

The chain has TRBV7-2 and TRBJ2-6; 7 bases are a match to TRBD1. The CDR3 is 18 residues long. J gave up 2 bases and V 2 bases, and 9 bases lay outside the gene matches. Germline V gene sequence: CDR1 SGHTA, CDR2 FQGNSA. CDR3 coding DNA: TGTGCCAGCAGCTTACGACGCCCAACAGGGGCTGGGGCCAACGTCCTGACTTTC. Its protein is CASSLRRPTGAGANVLTF.

This clone was seen a few times. The chain joins TRBV30 to TRBJ1-2, with D unclear. V was trimmed by 0 bases and J by 2 bases, leaving 4 bases between them. The V gene's germline CDR1 is GTSNPN and CDR2 SVGIG (reference sequence). There are 12 residues in the CDR3. CDR3 in DNA: TGTGCCTGGAGTGTACGAAACTATGGCTACACCTTC. Amino acid sequence: CAWSVRNYGYTF.

V gene TRBV19 combines with J gene TRBJ1-2; no clear D. Germline CDR1 LNHDA, CDR2 SQIVND (reference sequence). CDR3 length: 15 residues. Trimming cost V 3 bases and J 2 bases, with 13 bases left between them. The CDR3 region has the DNA TGTGCCAGTAGTATTGTGGCAGGAAGCAACTATGGCTACACCTTC. This translates into CASSIVAGSNYGYTF.

The chain combines TRBV6-1 with TRBJ1-2; 7 bases line up with TRBD1. The V gene end was trimmed by 6 bases and the J gene end by 6 bases; junction bases not matched to a gene: 7. The CDR3 loop spans 13 amino acids. The germline CDR1 and CDR2 sequences are MNHNS and SASEGT. CDR3 nucleotide sequence: TGTGCCAGCAGGATGACAGGGTCGCATGGCTACACCTTC. Amino acids: CASRMTGSHGYTF.

This clone was seen a few times. The chain has TRBV4-2 and TRBJ1-5; D gene ambiguous. The CDR3 covers 12 residues. Germline CDR1 LGHNA, CDR2 YNFKEQ. Trimming pared 5 bases from V and 4 bases from J, leaving 6 bases between. The CDR3 DNA reads TGTGCCAGCAGCGAGACAAATCAGCCCCAGCATTTT. This encodes CASSETNQPQHF.

A single count supports this clone. This sequence joins TRBV5-1 and TRBJ1-2; weak D call: TRBD1 (6 bases). In germline, CDR1 is SGHRS, CDR2 YFSETQ. V was trimmed by 0 bases and J by 4 bases, leaving 13 bases between them. This CDR3 contains 15 residues. The CDR3 reads CASSLERGPSYGYTF. The CDR3, as DNA: TGCGCCAGCAGCTTGGAGCGGGGGCCCAGCTATGGCTACACCTTC.

The rearrangement uses TRBV5-4 and TRBJ1-2; D perhaps matches TRBD1 (5 bases). Germline V gene data show CDR1 as SGHNT and CDR2 as YYREEE (reference sequence). This CDR3 region has 14 residues. Trimming removed 3 bases from V and 4 bases from J, with 13 bases in between. The CDR3 DNA reads TGTGCCAGCAGCTCGCCCCGCGGGGGCTATGGCTACACCTTC. It codes for CASSSPRGGYGYTF.

This clone was observed a handful of times. V is TRBV20-1 and J is TRBJ1-2, with D uncertain. This CDR3 comprises 11 residues. Trimming took 2 bases from V and 7 from J, leaving 8 bases between them. The V gene's germline CDR1 is DFQATT and CDR2 SNEGSKA (reference sequence). The CDR3 DNA is TGCAGTGCTAGATTCCGGGGTGGCTACACCTTC. Its translation is CSARFRGGYTF.

V gene TRBV5-1 combines with J gene TRBJ1-2; a weak D match, TRBD1 (6 bases). The germline V gene encodes CDR1 SGHRS and CDR2 YFSETQ. Trimming left V 4 bases short and J 10 bases short, with 23 bases between. The CDR3 is 15 residues long. The CDR3 nucleotides read TGCGCCAGCAGCGCCCCGACAGGAGAAGGGACCGACTACACCTTC. This sequence encodes CASSAPTGEGTDYTF.

The V gene is TRBV7-2, the J gene TRBJ2-5; a possible D gene is TRBD2 (6 bases). Trimming cost V 5 bases and J 7 bases, with 26 bases left between them. The V gene's germline CDR1 is SGHTA and CDR2 FQGNSA. The CDR3 spans 17 residues. The CDR3 DNA reads TGTGCCAGCAGCCAAGATCTATTGCAGGGAGGTTCGGGGACCCAGTACTTC. Its protein product is CASSQDLLQGGSGTQYF.

The rearrangement uses TRBV10-2 and TRBJ2-2; 11 nucleotides align to TRBD2. The V and J ends lost 2 bases and 6 bases, in that order; junction bases with no gene match: 2. The CDR3 has 15 residues. Germline CDR1 and CDR2: WSHSY and SAAADI. The CDR3 protein is CASSEISGGAGELFF. In DNA form, the CDR3 reads TGCGCCAGCAGTGAGATTAGCGGGGGGGCCGGGGAGCTGTTTTTT.

This chain uses TRBV28 with TRBJ2-7, with D possibly being TRBD2 (5 bases). There are 14 residues in the CDR3. CDR1 MDHEN and CDR2 SYDVKM come from the germline V gene. Trimming took 6 bases from V and 2 from J, leaving 14 bases between them. The CDR3 DNA is TGTGCCAGCAGCGAAAGCCCGGGGACCTACGAGCAGTACTTC. This codes for CASSESPGTYEQYF. The whole variable domain, filled in from reference TRBV28 and TRBJ2-7, reads DVKVTQSSRYLVKRTGEKVFLECVQDMDHENMFWYRQDPGLGLRLIYFSYDVKMKEKGDIPEGYSVSREKKERFSLILESASTNQTSMYLCASSESPGTYEQYFGPGTRLTVT.

The rearrangement uses TRBV7-8 and TRBJ1-6; 7 positions agree with TRBD1. V shed 9 bases, J shed 0 bases, and the junction held 11 bases outside the gene matches. The CDR3 sequence is 17 residues long. Germline CDR1 and CDR2: SGHVS and FQNEAQ. CDR3 amino acids: CASNRTGRSSYNSPLHF. Written as DNA, the CDR3 is TGTGCCAGTAACCGGACAGGCAGGAGCTCCTATAATTCACCCCTCCACTTT.

The chain has TRBV5-1 and TRBJ2-1; TRBD1 matches 7 bases. This CDR3 spans 14 amino acids. V was clipped by 4 bases and J by 7 bases; unmatched bases: 8. Germline CDR1 reads SGHRS; CDR2 reads YFSETQ. The CDR3 loop reads CASSTMTGTNEQFF. CDR3 DNA sequence: TGCGCCAGCAGCACCATGACAGGGACGAATGAGCAGTTCTTC. The complete variable domain, with remaining parts taken from reference TRBV5-1 and TRBJ2-1, reads KAGVTQTPRYLIKTRGQQVTLSCSPISGHRSVSWYQQTPGQGLQFLFEYFSETQRNKGNFPGRFSGRQFSNSRSEMNVSTLELGDSALYLCASSTMTGTNEQFFGPGTRLTVL.

This clone was seen a single time. The chain joins TRBV27 to TRBJ2-5; unclear D gene. V gave up 2 bases and J gave up 2 bases, with 9 bases separating them. Per germline, CDR1 MNHEY and CDR2 SMNVEV (reference sequence). The CDR3 is 14 amino acids. In nucleotides, the CDR3 is TGTGCCAGCAGTTTACAAGCATCTCAAGAGACCCAGTACTTC. This sequence encodes CASSLQASQETQYF.

The J gene is TRBJ1-1, the V gene TRBV5-5, with a tentative D call TRBD1 (6 bases). The V and J ends lost 4 bases and 11 bases respectively, with 18 bases between them. The CDR3 is 13 residues long. Germline-derived CDR1 and CDR2 are SGHKS and YYEKEE (reference sequence). The CDR3 region is CASSPDSLFEAFF. DNA of the CDR3: TGTGCCAGCAGCCCGGACAGTCTCTTTGAGGCTTTCTTT. Supplemented by reference TRBV5-5 and TRBJ1-1, the full variable domain reads DAGVTQSPTHLIKTRGQQVTLRCSPISGHKSVSWYQQVLGQGPQFIFQYYEKEERGRGNFPDRFSARQFPNYSSELNVNALLLGDSALYLCASSPDSLFEAFFGQGTRLTVV.

The V gene is TRBV18, the J gene TRBJ1-4; 9 bases fit TRBD1. The length of the CDR3 is 14 residues. Germline V gene data show CDR1 as KGHSH and CDR2 as LQKENI. V gave up 3 bases and J gave up 6 bases; unmatched junction bases: 2. The CDR3 sequence: CASSPTGGYEKLFF. The CDR3 DNA reads TGTGCCAGCTCACCGACAGGGGGTTATGAAAAACTGTTTTTT. The full variable domain, in which reference TRBV18 and TRBJ1-4 provide the parts outside the CDR3, is NAGVMQNPRHLVRRRGQEARLRCSPMKGHSHVYWYRQLPEEGLKFMVYLQKENIIDESGMPKERFSAEFPKEGPSILRIQQVVRGDSAAYFCASSPTGGYEKLFFGSGTQLSVL.